This TCR beta chain stems from a study of early stage breast cancer tumors. Whole-study findings and limits: Compared with adjacent normal breast tissue, tumors showed 2 to 2.5-fold greater T cell density and higher clonality. Unsorted bulk genomic DNA sequencing lacked pairing and functional marker data.

This CDR3 is 18 amino acids long. V lost 2 bases and J lost 2, with 18 bases in between. The germline V gene has CDR1 SGHAT and CDR2 FQNNGV. Profiling relied on immunoSEQ multiplex PCR, and the TCRdb table lists in-frame clones only, not all of them. The sample holds nearly 70,000 clones; about 85% are singletons and the top ten take about 4.4%. This clone was counted a single time. No antigen is known for it. This chain joins TRBV11-2 and TRBJ1-4, with D possibly TRBD1 on 5 matching bases. Material for sequencing was blood. The clonotype comes from a person aged 40 to 50 with breast cancer. The DNA for the CDR3 is TGTGCCAGCAGCTTAATCTTGGAAGGGGTTGGGACTAATGAAAAACTGTTTTTT. Amino acids: CASSLILEGVGTNEKLFF.